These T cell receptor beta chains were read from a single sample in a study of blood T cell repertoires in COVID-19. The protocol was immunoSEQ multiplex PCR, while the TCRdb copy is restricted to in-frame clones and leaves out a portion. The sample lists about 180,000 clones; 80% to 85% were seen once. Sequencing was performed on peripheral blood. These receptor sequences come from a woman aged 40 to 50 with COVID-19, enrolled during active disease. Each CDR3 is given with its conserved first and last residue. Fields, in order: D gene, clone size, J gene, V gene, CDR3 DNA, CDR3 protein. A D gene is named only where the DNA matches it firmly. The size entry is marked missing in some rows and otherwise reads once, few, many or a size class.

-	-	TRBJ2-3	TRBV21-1	TGTGCCAGCAGCAAGGGTCCTATGGGTTGCGGGGGGAGCACAGATACGCAGTATTTT	CASSKGPMGCGGSTDTQYF
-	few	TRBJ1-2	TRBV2	TGTGCCAGCAGTCAGGGGTATGGCTACACCTTC	CASSQGYGYTF
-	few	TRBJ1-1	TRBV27	TGTGCCAGCAGTTTTGTTAACACCAGACAGGTGGCAGAAGCTTTCTTT	CASSFVNTRQVAEAFF
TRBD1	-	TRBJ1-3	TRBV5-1	TGCGCCAGCAGCACGAACAGGGGGCAGGGTGGAAACACCATATATTTT	CASSTNRGQGGNTIYF
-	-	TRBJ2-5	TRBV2	TGTGCCAGCAGTGGTTGGGAGAGAGAGACCCAGTACTTC	CASSGWERETQYF
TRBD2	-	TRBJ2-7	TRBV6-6	TGTGCCAGCAGTTACTCGCGGGGGGGTATCTACGAGCAGTACTTC	CASSYSRGGIYEQYF
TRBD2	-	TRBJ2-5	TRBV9	TGTGCCAGCAGCGTATCTAGCGGGGGAGAGACCCAGTACTTC	CASSVSSGGETQYF
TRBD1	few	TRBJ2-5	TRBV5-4	TGTGCCAGCAGCTTGGGGGACAGGGGCCAAGAGACCCAGTACTTC	CASSLGDRGQETQYF
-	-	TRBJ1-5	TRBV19	TGTGCCAGTAGTATAGATCTAAGGGAGGGGGGGCATTTT	CASSIDLREGGHF
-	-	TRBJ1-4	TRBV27	TGTGCCAGCAGTTCGGGACTAGGTGAAAAACTGTTTTTT	CASSSGLGEKLFF
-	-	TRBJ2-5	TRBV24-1	TGTGCCACCAGTGCCGGGGATGGAGCGAGGACGCGAGAGACCCAGTACTTC	CATSAGDGARTRETQYF
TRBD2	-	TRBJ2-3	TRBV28	TGTGCCAGCCGCCGGTATCGCCGAGCGGGGGGCACAGATACGCAGTATTTT	CASRRYRRAGGTDTQYF
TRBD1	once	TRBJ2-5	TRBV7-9	TGTGCCAGCAGCAATAGTCGATTAACAGGGGTCATCCAAGAGACCCAGTACTTC	CASSNSRLTGVIQETQYF
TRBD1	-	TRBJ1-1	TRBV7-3	TGTGCCAGCAGCTTAACGGGACAGATGAACACTGAAGCTTTCTTT	CASSLTGQMNTEAFF
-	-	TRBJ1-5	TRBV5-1	TGCGCCAGCAGCTTGCCCGGGAATGATAGCAATCAGCCCCAGCATTTT	CASSLPGNDSNQPQHF
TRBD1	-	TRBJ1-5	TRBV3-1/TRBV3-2	TGTGCCAGCAGCCTGGGACAGCTTAGCAATCAGCCCCAGCATTTT	CASSLGQLSNQPQHF
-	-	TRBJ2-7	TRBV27	TGTGCCAGCAGTTTAGGCTTCCAGGTTAACTACGAGCAGTACTTC	CASSLGFQVNYEQYF
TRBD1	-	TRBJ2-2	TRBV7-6	TGTGCCAGCAGCCCACAGGGGGTGAACACCGGGGAGCTGTTTTTT	CASSPQGVNTGELFF
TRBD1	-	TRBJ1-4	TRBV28	TGTGCCAGCAGTGTACGGACAGGGGGCTTGGCTGAAAAACTGTTTTTT	CASSVRTGGLAEKLFF
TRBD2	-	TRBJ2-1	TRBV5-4	TGTGCCAGCAGCGGGGGGGTGGTCAATGAGCAGTTCTTC	CASSGGVVNEQFF
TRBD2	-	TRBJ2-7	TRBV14	TGTGCCAGCAGCCAAGGGGGGACTAGCGGGAGTTACGAGCAGTACTTC	CASSQGGTSGSYEQYF
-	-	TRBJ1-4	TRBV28	TGTGCCAGCAGTTTGCGGGGGCGCAGCGAAAAACTGTTTTTT	CASSLRGRSEKLFF
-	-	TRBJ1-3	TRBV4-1	TGCGCCAGCAGCACAACAGGGCTAGGGACCATATATTTT	CASSTTGLGTIYF
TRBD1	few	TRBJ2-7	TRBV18	TGTGCCAGCTCACCAGGGTTCTGGGACAGGGGTCCTTACGAGCAGTACTTC	CASSPGFWDRGPYEQYF
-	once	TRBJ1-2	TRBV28	TGTGCCAGCAGTCCTAGGATTTCGTATGGCTACACCTTC	CASSPRISYGYTF
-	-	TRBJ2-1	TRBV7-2	TGTGCCAGCAGCTCCTCCTGGGGCGGGAACTACAATGAGCAGTTCTTC	CASSSSWGGNYNEQFF
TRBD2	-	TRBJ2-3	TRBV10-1	TGCGCCAGCGGGGGACTAGACACAGATACGCAGTATTTT	CASGGLDTDTQYF
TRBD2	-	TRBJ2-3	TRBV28	TGTGCCAGTTCGGGACTAGCGGCAATCACAGATACGCAGTATTTT	CASSGLAAITDTQYF
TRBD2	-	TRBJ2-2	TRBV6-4	TGTGCCAGCAGTGACGCTGAGACTAGCGACACCGGGGAGCTGTTTTTT	CASSDAETSDTGELFF
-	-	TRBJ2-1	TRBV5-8	TGTGCCAGCAGCTTGGGGGCGGGCGGGGAGTACAATGAGCAGTTCTTC	CASSLGAGGEYNEQFF
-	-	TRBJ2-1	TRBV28	TGTGCCAGCAGCATCTCGGGACTGTACAATGAGCAGTTCTTC	CASSISGLYNEQFF
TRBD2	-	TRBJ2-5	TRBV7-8	TGTGCCAGCAGCCGGCGGGGGGACCACAGGGAGACCCAGTACTTC	CASSRRGDHRETQYF
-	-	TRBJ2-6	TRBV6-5	TGTGCCAGCCGAAGGGGTGCTGGGGCCAACGTCCTGACTTTC	CASRRGAGANVLTF
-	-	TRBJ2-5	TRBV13	TGTGCCAGCAGTTACCTTGGACAGAAAGAGACCCAGTACTTC	CASSYLGQKETQYF
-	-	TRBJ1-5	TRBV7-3	TGTGCCAGCAGCCGATGGGGGGGTCAGCCCCAGCATTTT	CASSRWGGQPQHF
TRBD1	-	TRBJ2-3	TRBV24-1	TGTGCCACCAGTGATCCAGACCGGGGACAGGGGGCAGATACGCAGTATTTT	CATSDPDRGQGADTQYF
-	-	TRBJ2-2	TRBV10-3	TGTGCCATCAGGGGCTCCGGGGAGCTGTTTTTT	CAIRGSGELFF
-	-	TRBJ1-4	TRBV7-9	TGTGCCAGCAGCTCCAGACAGACAACTAATGAAAAACTGTTTTTT	CASSSRQTTNEKLFF
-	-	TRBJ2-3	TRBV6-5	TGTGCCAGCGATTATACAGGGAGCACAGATACGCAGTATTTT	CASDYTGSTDTQYF
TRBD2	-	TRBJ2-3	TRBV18	TGTGCCAGCTCACCCTCGACTAGCGGGGGGCCAGATACGCAGTATTTT	CASSPSTSGGPDTQYF
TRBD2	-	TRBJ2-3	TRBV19	TGTGCAACCAACCAAGCGGGGGCCTCTTATACGCAGTATTTT	CATNQAGASYTQYF
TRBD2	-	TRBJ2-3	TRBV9	TGTGCCAGCAGCACCAGCGGGGGGACCACAGATACGCAGTATTTT	CASSTSGGTTDTQYF
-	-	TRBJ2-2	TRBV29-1	TGCGGCACAATGAACACCGGGGAGCTGTTTTTT	CGTMNTGELFF
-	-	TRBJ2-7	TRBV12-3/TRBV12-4	TGTGCCAGCAGTTTAAGGGGGTCCAACGAGCAGTACTTC	CASSLRGSNEQYF
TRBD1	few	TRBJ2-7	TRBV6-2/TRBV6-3	TGTGCCAGCAGTCCCGGGACAGGGGTCGAGCAGTACTTC	CASSPGTGVEQYF
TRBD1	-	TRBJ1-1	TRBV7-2	TGTGCCAGCAGCTTAGTGCTACAGGGGGCACCCATGAACACTGAAGCTTTCTTT	CASSLVLQGAPMNTEAFF
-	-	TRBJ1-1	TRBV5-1	TGCGCCAGCAGCTTGGTAGGCAGGCCCTACCCCGGGGAGGAAGCTTTCTTT	CASSLVGRPYPGEEAFF
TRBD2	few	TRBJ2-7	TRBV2	TGTGCCAGCAGTAGCGGGAGGAATTCCTACGAGCAGTACTTC	CASSSGRNSYEQYF
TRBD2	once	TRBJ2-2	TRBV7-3	TGTGCCAGCAGCTCCCTAGCGGGAACGGTCTCATGGGGCACCGGGGAGCTGTTTTTT	CASSSLAGTVSWGTGELFF
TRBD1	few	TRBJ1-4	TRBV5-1	TGCGCCAGCAGCTTGGTACAGGGGTCTAATGAAAAACTGTTTTTT	CASSLVQGSNEKLFF
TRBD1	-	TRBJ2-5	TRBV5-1	TGCGCCAGCAGCTCCGGGACAGACCAAGAGACCCAGTACTTC	CASSSGTDQETQYF
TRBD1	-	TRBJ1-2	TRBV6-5	TGTGCCAGAGTAACAGGGGATGGCTACACCTTC	CARVTGDGYTF
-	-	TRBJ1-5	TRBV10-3	TGTGCCATCCGGCGGGGGGGCGGTCAGCCCCAGCATTTT	CAIRRGGGQPQHF
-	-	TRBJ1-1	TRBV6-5	TGTGCCAGCAGCCGGGCGGGTTTATGGGGCACTGAAGCTTTCTTT	CASSRAGLWGTEAFF